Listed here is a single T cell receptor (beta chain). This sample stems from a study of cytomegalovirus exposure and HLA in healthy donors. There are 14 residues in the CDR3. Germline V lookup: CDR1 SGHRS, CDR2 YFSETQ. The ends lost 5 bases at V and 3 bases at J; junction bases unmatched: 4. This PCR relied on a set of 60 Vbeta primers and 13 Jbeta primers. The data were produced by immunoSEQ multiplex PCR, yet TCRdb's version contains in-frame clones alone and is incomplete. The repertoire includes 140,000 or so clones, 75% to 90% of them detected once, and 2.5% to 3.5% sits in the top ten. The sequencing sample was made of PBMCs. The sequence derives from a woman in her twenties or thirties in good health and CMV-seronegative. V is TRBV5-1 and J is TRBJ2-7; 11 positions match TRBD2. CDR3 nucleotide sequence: TGCGCCAGCAGACCCGGGACTAGCGGCTACGAGCAGTACTTC. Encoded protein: CASRPGTSGYEQYF.